This is a list of T cell receptor beta chains from one sample in a study of OX40 agonist ivuxolimab in advanced cancers. Clones were read by immunoSEQ multiplex PCR, and TCRdb kept only the in-frame ones, dropping some. The sample consists of more than 15,000 clones, roughly 75% of them appearing once. Material: CD4+ or CD8+ T cells sorted from blood, obtained in a trial of the OX40 agonist ivuxolimab. The receptors shown here come from an adult with an advanced solid tumor such as melanoma, head and neck, liver or kidney cancer. Both conserved end residues are part of each CDR3. The D gene is left open where the match is weak. Not all rows give a size; the values are once, few, many and, for expanded clones, a class.

J gene: TRBJ2-7
CDR3 length: 15
clone size: few
V gene: TRBV19
D gene: TRBD2
CDR3 protein: CASSIDRSGRDEQYF
CDR3 DNA: TGTGCCAGTAGTATAGACAGGTCAGGGAGGGACGAGCAGTACTTC

J gene: TRBJ1-3
CDR3 length: 15
clone size: .
V gene: TRBV21-1
D gene: .
CDR3 protein: CASSPFGGPYDTIYF
CDR3 DNA: TGTGCCAGCAGCCCCTTCGGGGGCCCGTATGACACCATATATTTT

J gene: TRBJ1-1
CDR3 length: 13
clone size: .
V gene: TRBV6-4
D gene: .
CDR3 protein: CASSDSDNTEAFF
CDR3 DNA: TGTGCCAGCAGTGACTCGGACAACACTGAAGCTTTCTTT

J gene: TRBJ2-7
CDR3 length: 16
clone size: once
V gene: TRBV7-2
D gene: TRBD1
CDR3 protein: CASSLVSGTGGYEQYF
CDR3 DNA: TGTGCCAGCAGCTTAGTGTCCGGGACAGGGGGTTACGAGCAGTACTTC

J gene: TRBJ2-7
CDR3 length: 18
clone size: .
V gene: TRBV7-9
D gene: TRBD1
CDR3 protein: CASSPTSRDSLTLYEQYF
CDR3 DNA: TGTGCCAGCAGCCCAACCTCCCGGGACAGTTTAACCCTCTACGAGCAGTACTTC

J gene: TRBJ2-7
CDR3 length: 14
clone size: .
V gene: TRBV28
D gene: TRBD1
CDR3 protein: CASREAPGGYEQYF
CDR3 DNA: TGTGCCAGCAGAGAGGCCCCAGGGGGCTACGAGCAGTACTTC

J gene: TRBJ2-7
CDR3 length: 14
clone size: .
V gene: TRBV4-1
D gene: .
CDR3 protein: CASSQDAIVYEQYF
CDR3 DNA: TGCGCCAGCAGCCAAGATGCTATAGTCTACGAGCAGTACTTC

J gene: TRBJ1-1
CDR3 length: 14
clone size: .
V gene: TRBV7-9
D gene: .
CDR3 protein: CASSLGQTNTEAFF
CDR3 DNA: TGTGCCAGCAGCTTAGGTCAGACGAACACTGAAGCTTTCTTT

J gene: TRBJ2-7
CDR3 length: 13
clone size: .
V gene: TRBV11-2
D gene: .
CDR3 protein: CASSLGPYYEQYF
CDR3 DNA: TGTGCCAGCAGCTTAGGACCGTACTACGAGCAGTACTTC

J gene: TRBJ1-2
CDR3 length: 16
clone size: few
V gene: TRBV19
D gene: .
CDR3 protein: CASSIGVGRSSYGYTF
CDR3 DNA: TGTGCCAGTAGTATAGGAGTGGGCAGGTCATCATATGGCTACACCTTC

J gene: TRBJ2-7
CDR3 length: 14
clone size: .
V gene: TRBV11-2
D gene: .
CDR3 protein: CASSLGAGTYEQYF
CDR3 DNA: TGTGCCAGCAGCTTAGGGGCCGGGACCTACGAGCAGTACTTC

J gene: TRBJ2-1
CDR3 length: 12
clone size: .
V gene: TRBV29-1
D gene: TRBD1
CDR3 protein: CSVGQGANEQFF
CDR3 DNA: TGCAGCGTTGGGCAGGGGGCTAATGAGCAGTTCTTC

J gene: TRBJ1-2
CDR3 length: 15
clone size: .
V gene: TRBV5-8
D gene: .
CDR3 protein: CASSLVYGQRSGYTF
CDR3 DNA: TGTGCCAGCAGCTTAGTCTATGGACAGAGATCTGGCTACACCTTC

J gene: TRBJ2-5
CDR3 length: 14
clone size: .
V gene: TRBV7-6
D gene: .
CDR3 protein: CASSLGRLEETQYF
CDR3 DNA: TGTGCCAGCAGCTTAGGCCGGCTTGAGGAGACCCAGTACTTC

J gene: TRBJ2-7
CDR3 length: 15
clone size: .
V gene: TRBV6-5
D gene: TRBD1
CDR3 protein: CASSSWTGGRNEQYF
CDR3 DNA: TGTGCCAGCAGCTCCTGGACAGGGGGAAGGAACGAGCAGTACTTC

J gene: TRBJ2-7
CDR3 length: 14
clone size: .
V gene: TRBV7-9
D gene: .
CDR3 protein: CASSFPGRNYEQYF
CDR3 DNA: TGTGCCAGCAGCTTTCCGGGACGGAACTACGAGCAGTACTTC

J gene: TRBJ2-7
CDR3 length: 15
clone size: .
V gene: TRBV10-3
D gene: .
CDR3 protein: CAISPPGQQSYEQYF
CDR3 DNA: TGTGCCATCTCCCCACCGGGTCAACAGTCCTACGAGCAGTACTTC

J gene: TRBJ2-1
CDR3 length: 15
clone size: .
V gene: TRBV19
D gene: TRBD2
CDR3 protein: CASSMQLAGYNEQFF
CDR3 DNA: TGTGCCAGTAGTATGCAACTAGCGGGGTACAATGAGCAGTTCTTC

J gene: TRBJ2-1
CDR3 length: 15
clone size: .
V gene: TRBV7-2
D gene: TRBD2
CDR3 protein: CASSLSWREWNEQFF
CDR3 DNA: TGTGCCAGCAGCTTATCGTGGCGGGAGTGGAATGAGCAGTTCTTC

J gene: TRBJ2-1
CDR3 length: 12
clone size: .
V gene: TRBV5-6
D gene: .
CDR3 protein: CASSPDRNEQFF
CDR3 DNA: TGTGCCAGCAGTCCCGACAGAAATGAGCAGTTCTTC

J gene: TRBJ2-5
CDR3 length: 15
clone size: .
V gene: TRBV23-1
D gene: .
CDR3 protein: CASSRDGGYQETQYF
CDR3 DNA: TGCGCCAGCAGTCGGGATGGGGGGTACCAAGAGACCCAGTACTTC

J gene: TRBJ2-1
CDR3 length: 15
clone size: once
V gene: TRBV13
D gene: .
CDR3 protein: CASSLSQGSYNEQFF
CDR3 DNA: TGTGCCAGCAGCTTATCGCAGGGGTCCTACAATGAGCAGTTCTTC

J gene: TRBJ2-7
CDR3 length: 12
clone size: few
V gene: TRBV7-9
D gene: .
CDR3 protein: CASSTRLYEQYF
CDR3 DNA: TGTGCCAGCAGCACCCGACTTTACGAGCAGTACTTC

J gene: TRBJ2-1
CDR3 length: 12
clone size: .
V gene: TRBV19
D gene: .
CDR3 protein: CASSMRLNEQFF
CDR3 DNA: TGTGCCAGTAGTATGAGACTGAATGAGCAGTTCTTC

J gene: TRBJ2-1
CDR3 length: 16
clone size: .
V gene: TRBV7-8
D gene: TRBD2
CDR3 protein: CASKAPSGRSYNEQFF
CDR3 DNA: TGTGCCAGCAAGGCGCCTAGCGGGAGATCTTACAATGAGCAGTTCTTC

J gene: TRBJ1-5
CDR3 length: 13
clone size: .
V gene: TRBV9
D gene: .
CDR3 protein: CASSVSSNQPQHF
CDR3 DNA: TGTGCCAGCAGCGTAAGTAGCAATCAGCCCCAGCATTTT

J gene: TRBJ1-1
CDR3 length: 13
clone size: .
V gene: TRBV30
D gene: .
CDR3 protein: CAWTATMNTEAFF
CDR3 DNA: TGTGCCTGGACAGCAACCATGAACACTGAAGCTTTCTTT

J gene: TRBJ1-2
CDR3 length: 15
clone size: .
V gene: TRBV5-1
D gene: TRBD1
CDR3 protein: CASSGSGGDFYGYTF
CDR3 DNA: TGCGCCAGCAGCGGGTCAGGGGGCGATTTCTATGGCTACACCTTC

J gene: TRBJ2-5
CDR3 length: 14
clone size: once
V gene: TRBV6-5
D gene: .
CDR3 protein: CASSSLAVQETQYF
CDR3 DNA: TGTGCCAGCAGTTCCCTCGCGGTGCAAGAGACCCAGTACTTC

J gene: TRBJ1-1
CDR3 length: 14
clone size: .
V gene: TRBV9
D gene: .
CDR3 protein: CASSVGWGDPEAFF
CDR3 DNA: TGTGCCAGCAGCGTAGGATGGGGCGACCCAGAAGCTTTCTTT

J gene: TRBJ1-4
CDR3 length: 13
clone size: .
V gene: TRBV29-1
D gene: .
CDR3 protein: CSVMGPGYEKLFF
CDR3 DNA: TGCAGCGTCATGGGACCGGGGTATGAAAAACTGTTTTTT

J gene: TRBJ2-7
CDR3 length: 15
clone size: medium-sized
V gene: TRBV5-4
D gene: .
CDR3 protein: CASSPDTPGSYEQYF
CDR3 DNA: TGTGCCAGCAGCCCGGACACACCGGGCTCCTACGAGCAGTACTTC

J gene: TRBJ2-2
CDR3 length: 16
clone size: few
V gene: TRBV18
D gene: TRBD1
CDR3 protein: CASSPPGTGGFGELFF
CDR3 DNA: TGTGCCAGCTCACCCCCCGGGACAGGGGGCTTCGGGGAGCTGTTTTTT

J gene: TRBJ1-1
CDR3 length: 15
clone size: .
V gene: TRBV10-3
D gene: .
CDR3 protein: CAISELDGLNTEAFF
CDR3 DNA: TGTGCCATCAGTGAGTTAGATGGTTTGAACACTGAAGCTTTCTTT

J gene: TRBJ1-2
CDR3 length: 15
clone size: .
V gene: TRBV4-3
D gene: .
CDR3 protein: CASSQDTQTNYGYTF
CDR3 DNA: TGCGCCAGCAGCCAAGATACCCAGACTAACTATGGCTACACCTTC

J gene: TRBJ2-7
CDR3 length: 15
clone size: .
V gene: TRBV6-5
D gene: TRBD1
CDR3 protein: CASSGGQGASYEQYF
CDR3 DNA: TGTGCCAGCAGCGGGGGACAGGGGGCCTCCTACGAGCAGTACTTC

J gene: TRBJ2-7
CDR3 length: 13
clone size: .
V gene: TRBV5-4
D gene: .
CDR3 protein: CASSLVRGYEQYF
CDR3 DNA: TGTGCCAGCAGCTTGGTCAGGGGATACGAGCAGTACTTC

J gene: TRBJ2-3
CDR3 length: 16
clone size: .
V gene: TRBV5-3
D gene: TRBD2
CDR3 protein: CARSFTSGRSTDTQYF
CDR3 DNA: TGTGCCAGAAGCTTTACTAGCGGGAGGAGCACAGATACGCAGTATTTT

J gene: TRBJ2-7
CDR3 length: 14
clone size: .
V gene: TRBV30
D gene: .
CDR3 protein: CAWSSVSARYEQYF
CDR3 DNA: TGTGCCTGGAGTTCTGTGAGTGCGAGATACGAGCAGTACTTC

J gene: TRBJ2-2
CDR3 length: 18
clone size: .
V gene: TRBV18
D gene: TRBD2
CDR3 protein: CASSPPTGLAGGTGELFF
CDR3 DNA: TGTGCCAGCTCACCACCAACTGGACTAGCGGGCGGCACCGGGGAGCTGTTTTTT

J gene: TRBJ2-1
CDR3 length: 14
clone size: .
V gene: TRBV27
D gene: TRBD2
CDR3 protein: CATLTSGRVNEQFF
CDR3 DNA: TGTGCCACCCTAACTAGCGGGAGGGTCAATGAGCAGTTCTTC

J gene: TRBJ2-7
CDR3 length: 15
clone size: .
V gene: TRBV7-6
D gene: .
CDR3 protein: CASSLEGFASDEQYF
CDR3 DNA: TGTGCCAGCAGCTTAGAGGGATTTGCTTCCGACGAGCAGTACTTC

J gene: TRBJ2-7
CDR3 length: 16
clone size: .
V gene: TRBV5-4
D gene: .
CDR3 protein: CASSGWTDQRPYEQYF
CDR3 DNA: TGTGCCAGCAGCGGGTGGACAGACCAGAGACCCTACGAGCAGTACTTC

J gene: TRBJ2-1
CDR3 length: 15
clone size: .
V gene: TRBV7-9
D gene: TRBD2
CDR3 protein: CASRFSGATYNEQFF
CDR3 DNA: TGTGCCAGCCGGTTTAGCGGGGCCACCTACAATGAGCAGTTCTTC

J gene: TRBJ2-7
CDR3 length: 14
clone size: .
V gene: TRBV6-5
D gene: TRBD1
CDR3 protein: CASSEGTGFYEQYF
CDR3 DNA: TGTGCCAGCAGTGAGGGGACAGGGTTCTACGAGCAGTACTTC

J gene: TRBJ2-1
CDR3 length: 16
clone size: .
V gene: TRBV27
D gene: TRBD2
CDR3 protein: CASSLQLAGIYNEQFF
CDR3 DNA: TGTGCCAGCAGTCTACAATTAGCGGGAATCTACAATGAGCAGTTCTTC

J gene: TRBJ1-1
CDR3 length: 13
clone size: few
V gene: TRBV19
D gene: .
CDR3 protein: CASRAARNTEAFF
CDR3 DNA: TGTGCCAGTAGGGCAGCCCGGAACACTGAAGCTTTCTTT